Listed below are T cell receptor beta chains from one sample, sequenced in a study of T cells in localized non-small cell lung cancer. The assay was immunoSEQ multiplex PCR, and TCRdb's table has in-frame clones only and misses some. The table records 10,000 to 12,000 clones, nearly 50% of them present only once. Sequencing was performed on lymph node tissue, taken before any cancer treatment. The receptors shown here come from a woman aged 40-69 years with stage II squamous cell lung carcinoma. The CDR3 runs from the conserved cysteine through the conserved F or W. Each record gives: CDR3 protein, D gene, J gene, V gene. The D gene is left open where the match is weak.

CDR3 protein: CASSLTRVGQPQHF; D gene: .; J gene: TRBJ1-5; V gene: TRBV19
CDR3 protein: CASSQDIRGFRGVGNEKLFF; D gene: .; J gene: TRBJ1-4; V gene: TRBV5-1
CDR3 protein: CASSSTGPNTEAFF; D gene: .; J gene: TRBJ1-1; V gene: TRBV28
CDR3 protein: CACHPLGGYTF; D gene: .; J gene: TRBJ1-2; V gene: TRBV30
CDR3 protein: CSVGPRNTEAFF; D gene: .; J gene: TRBJ1-1; V gene: TRBV29-1
CDR3 protein: CASSKTGKNTGELFF; D gene: TRBD1; J gene: TRBJ2-2; V gene: TRBV19
CDR3 protein: CASSYTSGGLTGELFF; D gene: TRBD2; J gene: TRBJ2-2; V gene: TRBV6-8
CDR3 protein: CSVDLGLSGNTIYF; D gene: .; J gene: TRBJ1-3; V gene: TRBV29-1
CDR3 protein: CASSSSTSGIDEQFF; D gene: .; J gene: TRBJ2-1; V gene: TRBV6-8
CDR3 protein: CASSIGTSGNNEQFF; D gene: TRBD2; J gene: TRBJ2-1; V gene: TRBV11-3
CDR3 protein: CASQDDKRSGANVLTF; D gene: .; J gene: TRBJ2-6; V gene: TRBV11-3
CDR3 protein: CATTLFGSSSPLHF; D gene: .; J gene: TRBJ1-6; V gene: TRBV28
CDR3 protein: CASSFQGGTHSPLHF; D gene: .; J gene: TRBJ1-6; V gene: TRBV28
CDR3 protein: CASSLGLRTEYEQYF; D gene: .; J gene: TRBJ2-7; V gene: TRBV11-3
CDR3 protein: CASSIKGRGDKLFF; D gene: .; J gene: TRBJ1-4; V gene: TRBV19
CDR3 protein: CASSQGLNYGYTF; D gene: .; J gene: TRBJ1-2; V gene: TRBV4-1
CDR3 protein: CASSLGDPSGNTIYF; D gene: .; J gene: TRBJ1-3; V gene: TRBV6-8